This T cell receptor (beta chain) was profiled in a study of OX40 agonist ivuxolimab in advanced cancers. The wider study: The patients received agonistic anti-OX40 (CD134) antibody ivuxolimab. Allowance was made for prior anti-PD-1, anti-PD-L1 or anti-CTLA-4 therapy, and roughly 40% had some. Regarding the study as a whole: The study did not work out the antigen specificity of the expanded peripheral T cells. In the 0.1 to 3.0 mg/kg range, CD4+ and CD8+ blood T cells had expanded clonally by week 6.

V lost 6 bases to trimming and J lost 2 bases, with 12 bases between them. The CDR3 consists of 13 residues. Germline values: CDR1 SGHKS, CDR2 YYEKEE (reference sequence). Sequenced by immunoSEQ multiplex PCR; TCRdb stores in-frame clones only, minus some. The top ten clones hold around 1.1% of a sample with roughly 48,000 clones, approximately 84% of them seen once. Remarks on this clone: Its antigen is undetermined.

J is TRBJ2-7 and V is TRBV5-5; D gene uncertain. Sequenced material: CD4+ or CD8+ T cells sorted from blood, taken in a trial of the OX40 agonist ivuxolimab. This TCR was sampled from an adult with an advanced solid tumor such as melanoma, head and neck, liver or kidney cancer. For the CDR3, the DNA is TGTGCCAGCAACGACATGGGAACCTACGAGCAGTACTTC. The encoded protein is CASNDMGTYEQYF.